This T cell receptor (beta chain) was identified during a study of early T cells in non-severe SARS-CoV-2 infection. TCRdb passed the 5' RACE reads through MiXCR, listing each CDR3 protein once. The data contain tens of thousands of distinct CDR3 sequences, approximately 11% of them singletons. Looked up from germline, CDR1 is MNHEY and CDR2 is SVGEGT. The CDR3 length is 11 residues. V was trimmed by 5 bases and J by 2 bases, leaving 4 bases between them. This clonotype was observed many times. The sequencing input was whole blood. This rearrangement joins TRBV6-2 or TRBV6-3 to TRBJ2-7; D not certain. The origin of this receptor is an adult who was a healthcare worker with PCR-confirmed SARS-CoV-2 infection or an uninfected control (not recorded which). In DNA, the CDR3 is TGTGCCAGCAGTAGCGCCTACGAGCAGTACTTC. Its protein is CASSSAYEQYF.